These 21 T cell receptor beta chains originate from one sample sequenced in a study of T-cell memory formation after mild COVID-19. TCRdb recomputed calls from the 5' RACE reads with MiXCR, one row per CDR3 protein. Among over 400,000 distinct CDR3 sequences listed, less than 25% were seen once. Sequencing was carried out using PBMCs or a T cell subset sorted from them (not recorded which). The receptor set was obtained from an adult woman who had mild COVID-19 (a few samples of this study predate the infection). Cell type and time point are not known.

This clonotype was recorded a few times. This rearrangement joins TRBV7-2 to TRBJ1-6, with D unresolved. Germline-derived CDR1 and CDR2 are SGHTA and FQGNSA. CDR3 length: 12 residues. V lost 6 bases, J lost 8 bases, and 8 bases lay in between. The DNA for the CDR3 is TGTGCCAGCAGGCTCAGAGATTCACCCCTCCACTTT. Amino acids: CASRLRDSPLHF.

The chain recombines TRBV6-5 with TRBJ1-2, with TRBD1 as a possible D gene (5 bases). The CDR3 is 16 residues long. CDR1 and CDR2 (germline): MNHEY, SVGAGI. The ends were cut back, 4 bases at V and 5 bases at J, with 20 bases in the middle. The CDR3 here is CASSLDATYRIYGYTF. The DNA of the CDR3 is TGTGCCAGCAGTTTGGACGCAACCTACAGGATATATGGCTACACCTTC.

The chain links TRBV15 to TRBJ2-1; a weak D match, TRBD1 (6 bases). The CDR3 contains 15 residues. The germline CDR1 and CDR2 sequences are LNHNV and YYDKDF (reference sequence). The ends were cut back, 0 bases at V and 5 bases at J, with 11 bases in the middle. CDR3 DNA sequence: TGTGCCACCAGCAGAGATCGGCAGGGGCACAATGAGCAGTTCTTC. It yields the protein CATSRDRQGHNEQFF.

There are many counts of this clonotype. As DNA, the CDR3 is TGCAGTGCTAGTCCAGGGAACCGCTACGAGCAGTACTTC. Its translation is CSASPGNRYEQYF. The chain combines TRBV20-1 with TRBJ2-7; D perhaps matches TRBD1 (5 bases). The CDR3 has 13 amino acids. The germline CDR1 and CDR2 sequences are DFQATT and SNEGSKA (reference sequence). The V end was cut by 3 bases, the J end by 3 bases, with 12 bases between.

This clonotype has just a few counts. The chain recombines TRBV30 with TRBJ1-2; a weak D match, TRBD1 (6 bases). V lost 2 bases to trimming and J lost 5 bases, with 12 bases between them. CDR3 length equals 13 residues. CDR1 is GTSNPN, CDR2 SVGIG, per germline (reference sequence). CDR3 sequence (DNA): TGTGCCTGGAGTCATACCGGGACATATGGCTACACCTTC. It encodes CAWSHTGTYGYTF.

In its sample, this clonotype was seen many times. The chain employs TRBV10-3 and TRBJ2-3, with D possibly matching TRBD2 (5 bases). From germline, CDR1 is ENHRY and CDR2 SYGVKD. With 0 bases removed from V and 1 base from J, the gap between germline ends came to 8 bases. The CDR3 has 15 amino acids. For the CDR3, the DNA is TGTGCCATCAGTGAGTCAGGACTCCGCACAGATACGCAGTATTTT. It yields the protein CAISESGLRTDTQYF.

The table lists this clonotype with a few counts. The CDR3 DNA reads TGTGCCAGCAGCTTACTGCGGGGGCAGGGGGAAAAACTGTTTTTT. Its protein is CASSLLRGQGEKLFF. The rearrangement links TRBV7-2 to TRBJ1-4; perhaps TRBD1 as D (6 bases). The V gene lost 2 bases and the J gene lost 8 bases, with 15 bases spanning the gap. The germline V gene encodes CDR1 SGHTA and CDR2 FQGNSA. The CDR3 has 15 amino acids. The complete variable domain, with remaining parts taken from reference TRBV7-2 and TRBJ1-4, reads GAGVSQSPSNKVTEKGKDVELRCDPISGHTALYWYRQSLGQGLEFLIYFQGNSAPDKSGLPSDRFSAERTGGSVSTLTIQRTQQEDSAVYLCASSLLRGQGEKLFFGSGTQLSVL.

The chain has TRBV25-1 and TRBJ2-7, with 7 bases lining up with TRBD1. V lost 8 bases to trimming and J lost 2 bases; unmatched junction nucleotides: 3. Germline V gene sequence: CDR1 MGHDK, CDR2 SYGVNS. The CDR3 contains 12 residues. The CDR3 nucleotides are TGTGCCAGCCGGGACAGTACCTACGAGCAGTACTTC. Amino acids: CASRDSTYEQYF.

This rearrangement joins TRBV7-6 to TRBJ2-3; TRBD1 matches at 7 bases. The CDR3 sequence is 15 residues long. From germline, CDR1 is SGHVS and CDR2 FNYEAQ. J gave up 2 bases and V 3 bases, and 5 bases lay outside the gene matches. The CDR3 sequence is CASSFTGDPTDTQYF. The CDR3 DNA is TGTGCCAGCAGCTTTACAGGGGACCCCACAGATACGCAGTATTTT.

In this sample, this clonotype turned up a few times. V gene TRBV7-2 combines with J gene TRBJ2-1; the D gene is possibly TRBD1 (6 bases). Germline V CDR1 and CDR2: SGHTA, FQGNSA. V was cut by 2 bases and J by 0 bases, with 11 bases left in between. CDR3 length: 16 amino acids. The CDR3 sequence: CASSLSLGGSYNEQFF. The CDR3 DNA is TGTGCCAGCAGCTTATCACTAGGGGGCTCCTACAATGAGCAGTTCTTC. The full variable domain, its missing parts supplied by reference TRBV7-2 and TRBJ2-1, is GAGVSQSPSNKVTEKGKDVELRCDPISGHTALYWYRQSLGQGLEFLIYFQGNSAPDKSGLPSDRFSAERTGGSVSTLTIQRTQQEDSAVYLCASSLSLGGSYNEQFFGPGTRLTVL.

This chain connects TRBV12-3 or TRBV12-4 to TRBJ1-5; 7 nucleotides agree with TRBD1. V dropped 4 bases and J dropped 1; count of bases not matched to a gene: 1. CDR3 length: 14 amino acids. In nucleotides, the CDR3 is TGTGCCAGCAGTTCAGGGGGAAGCAATCAGCCCCAGCATTTT. Amino acids: CASSSGGSNQPQHF.

V usage is TRBV21-1 and J usage is TRBJ2-1; the tabulated D call, TRBD1, remains unverified against the DNA. TRBV21-1 corresponds to a pseudogene. The CDR3 length is 13 residues. CDR3 DNA: TGTGCCAGCAGCAAAGTAGGGGACAATGAGCAGTTCTTC. Encoded protein: CASSKVGDNEQFF.

The chain carries TRBV6-1 and TRBJ1-2; D not resolved. The CDR3 is 12 amino acids. V was trimmed by 3 bases and J by 1 base, leaving 3 bases between them. CDR1 is MNHNS and CDR2 is SASEGT in the germline V gene. CDR3 amino acids: CASSEFNYGYTF. Written as DNA, the CDR3 is TGTGCCAGCAGTGAGTTTAACTATGGCTACACCTTC.

This clonotype has a handful of counts. The V call is TRBV4-1, the J call TRBJ2-1; TRBD2 agrees at 9 bases. In germline, CDR1 is MGHRA, CDR2 YSYEKL. The CDR3 sequence is 16 residues long. The trim removed 6 bases at V and 7 bases at J, leaving 13 bases unmatched. CDR3 protein: CASSGAAGGGSNEQFF. The CDR3 nucleotides read TGCGCCAGCAGTGGTGCAGCGGGGGGTGGGTCAAATGAGCAGTTCTTC.

This chain uses TRBV9 with TRBJ1-2, with 7 bases fitting TRBD1. CDR1 SGDLS and CDR2 YYNGEE come from the germline V gene. V shed 0 bases, J shed 5 bases, and the junction held 7 bases outside the gene matches. This CDR3 is built from 15 residues. CDR3: CASSVGRQGIYGYTF. The CDR3 region has the DNA TGTGCCAGCAGCGTAGGAAGACAGGGAATTTATGGCTACACCTTC.

This clonotype was seen a few times. The gene calls are TRBV7-2 and TRBJ1-5; 7 bases map to TRBD1. There are 14 residues in the CDR3. Germline V gene data show CDR1 as SGHTA and CDR2 as FQGNSA. The ends lost 5 bases at V and 5 bases at J; junction bases unmatched: 6. The CDR3 is CASSTTGSDQPQHF. The DNA for the CDR3 is TGTGCCAGCAGCACGACAGGGTCCGATCAGCCCCAGCATTTT.

The CDR3 spells CASSSTRRLVSQVGLEQFF. In nucleotides, the CDR3 is TGTGCCAGCAGCTCTACACGGAGACTAGTTTCCCAGGTAGGGCTTGAGCAGTTCTTC. The chain links TRBV7-8 to TRBJ2-1; D may be TRBD2 (6 bases). Germline values: CDR1 SGHVS, CDR2 FQNEAQ. The CDR3 loop spans 19 amino acids. V lost 4 bases and J 9 bases, leaving 31 bases between the germline ends.

This clonotype turned up a few times. The V and J genes are TRBV5-6 and TRBJ2-5; 8 bases match TRBD2. Germline CDR1 reads SGHDT; CDR2 reads YYEEEE. CDR3 length: 14 residues. Unmatched junction bases numbered 7, after V lost 4 bases and J lost 5 bases. The CDR3, as DNA: TGTGCCAGCAGCCCAACGCCGGGAGGGGAGACCCAGTACTTC. Its protein product is CASSPTPGGETQYF. The full variable domain, its missing parts supplied by reference TRBV5-6 and TRBJ2-5, is DAGVTQSPTHLIKTRGQQVTLRCSPKSGHDTVSWYQQALGQGPQFIFQYYEEEERQRGNFPDRFSGHQFPNYSSELNVNALLLGDSALYLCASSPTPGGETQYFGPGTRLLVL.

The V call is TRBV25-1, the J call TRBJ2-7, with a tentative D call TRBD2 (6 bases). This CDR3 is built from 14 residues. Trimming left V 2 bases short and J 4 bases short, with 12 bases between. The V gene's germline CDR1 is MGHDK and CDR2 SYGVNS. CDR3 nucleotide sequence: TGTGCCAGCAGTGAACGAGTTAGCGGATACGAGCAGTACTTC. Protein product: CASSERVSGYEQYF.

The rearrangement joins TRBV7-2 to TRBJ1-5; maybe TRBD1 (5 bases). V was trimmed by 3 bases and J by 6 bases, leaving 15 bases between them. This CDR3 has 15 residues. CDR1 and CDR2 from the germline V gene are SGHTA and FQGNSA. CDR3 in amino acids: CASSLNAGLGQPQHF. In DNA, the CDR3 is TGTGCCAGCAGCTTGAACGCAGGGTTGGGTCAGCCCCAGCATTTT.

V is TRBV5-1 and J is TRBJ2-7; 11 bases line up with TRBD1. The CDR3 loop spans 14 amino acids. V was clipped by 4 bases and J by 6 bases; unmatched bases: 6. The germline V gene encodes CDR1 SGHRS and CDR2 YFSETQ. The CDR3 loop reads CASSAGQGASEQYF. The CDR3 DNA is TGCGCCAGCAGCGCCGGACAGGGGGCATCCGAGCAGTACTTC.